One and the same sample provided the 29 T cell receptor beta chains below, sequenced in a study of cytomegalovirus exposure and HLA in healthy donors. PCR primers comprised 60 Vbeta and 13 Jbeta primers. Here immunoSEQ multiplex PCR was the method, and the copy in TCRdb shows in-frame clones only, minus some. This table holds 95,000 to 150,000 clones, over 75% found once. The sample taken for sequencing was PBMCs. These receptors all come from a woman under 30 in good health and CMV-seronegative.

Here the CDR3 DNA reads TGTGCCAGCAGCTTGGTAGCGGCAGGGCCTGGCTACACCTTC. This gives the protein CASSLVAAGPGYTF. The V gene is TRBV5-6, the J gene TRBJ1-2; TRBD1 is a possible D gene (5 bases). CDR1 is SGHDT and CDR2 is YYEEEE in the germline V gene. The length of the CDR3 is 14 residues. Trimming pared 0 bases from V and 7 bases from J, leaving 13 bases between.

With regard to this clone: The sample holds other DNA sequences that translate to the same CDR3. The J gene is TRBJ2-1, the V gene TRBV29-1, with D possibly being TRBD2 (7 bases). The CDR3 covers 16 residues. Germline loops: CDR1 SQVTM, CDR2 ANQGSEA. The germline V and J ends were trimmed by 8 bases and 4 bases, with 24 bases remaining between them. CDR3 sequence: CSTTPTTGGYYNEQFF. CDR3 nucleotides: TGCAGCACGACCCCAACTACGGGGGGCTATTACAATGAGCAGTTCTTC.

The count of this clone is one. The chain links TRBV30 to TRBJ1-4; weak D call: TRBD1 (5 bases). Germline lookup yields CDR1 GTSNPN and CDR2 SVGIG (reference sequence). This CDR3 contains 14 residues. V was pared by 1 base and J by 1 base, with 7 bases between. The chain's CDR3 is CAWSEGVTNEKLFF. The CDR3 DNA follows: TGTGCCTGGAGTGAAGGGGTAACTAATGAAAAACTGTTTTTT. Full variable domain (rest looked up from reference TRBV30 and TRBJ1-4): SQTIHQWPATLVQPVGSPLSLECTVEGTSNPNLYWYRQAAGRGLQLLFYSVGIGQISSEVPQNLSASRPQDRQFILSSKKLLLSDSGFYLCAWSEGVTNEKLFFGSGTQLSVL.

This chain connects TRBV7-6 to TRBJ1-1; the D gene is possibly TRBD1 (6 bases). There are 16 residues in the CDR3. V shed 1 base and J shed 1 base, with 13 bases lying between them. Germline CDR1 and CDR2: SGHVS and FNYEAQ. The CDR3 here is CASSLGQGRPNTEAFF. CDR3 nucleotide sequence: TGTGCCAGCAGCTTAGGGCAGGGGCGGCCGAACACTGAAGCTTTCTTT. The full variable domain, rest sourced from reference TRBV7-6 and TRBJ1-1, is GAGVSQSPRYKVTKRGQDVALRCDPISGHVSLYWYRQALGQGPEFLTYFNYEAQQDKSGLPNDRFSAERPEGSISTLTIQRTEQRDSAMYRCASSLGQGRPNTEAFFGQGTRLTVV.

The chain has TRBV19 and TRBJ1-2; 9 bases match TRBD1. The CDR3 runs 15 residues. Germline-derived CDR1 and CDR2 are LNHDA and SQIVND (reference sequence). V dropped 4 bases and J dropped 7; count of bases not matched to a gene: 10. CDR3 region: CASSTFTGQGFGYTF. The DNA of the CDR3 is TGTGCCAGTAGTACCTTCACGGGACAGGGATTTGGCTACACCTTC.

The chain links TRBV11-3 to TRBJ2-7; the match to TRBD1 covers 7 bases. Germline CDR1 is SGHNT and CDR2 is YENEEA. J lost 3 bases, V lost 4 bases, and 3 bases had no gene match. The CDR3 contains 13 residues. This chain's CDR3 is CASSSGQDYEQYF. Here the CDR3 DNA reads TGTGCCAGCAGCTCCGGACAGGACTACGAGCAGTACTTC.

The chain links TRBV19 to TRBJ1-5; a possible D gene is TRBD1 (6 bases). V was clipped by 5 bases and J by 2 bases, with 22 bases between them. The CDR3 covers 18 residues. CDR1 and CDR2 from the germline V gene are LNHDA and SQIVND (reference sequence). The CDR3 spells CASSRGGTGLKGNQPQHF. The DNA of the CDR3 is TGTGCCAGTAGTCGGGGTGGTACAGGGCTTAAGGGCAATCAGCCCCAGCATTTT.

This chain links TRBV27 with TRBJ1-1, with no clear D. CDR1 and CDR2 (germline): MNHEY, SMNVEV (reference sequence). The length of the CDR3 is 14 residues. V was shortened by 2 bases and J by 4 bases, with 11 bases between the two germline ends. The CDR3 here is CASSLIFASTEAFF. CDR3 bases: TGTGCCAGCAGTTTAATCTTCGCGAGCACTGAAGCTTTCTTT.

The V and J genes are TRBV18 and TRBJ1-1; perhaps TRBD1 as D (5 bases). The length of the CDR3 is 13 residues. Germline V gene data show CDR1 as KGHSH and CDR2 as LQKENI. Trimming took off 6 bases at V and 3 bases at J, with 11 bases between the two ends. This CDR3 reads CASSGGKDTEAFF. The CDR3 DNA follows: TGTGCCAGCTCCGGGGGTAAGGACACTGAAGCTTTCTTT.

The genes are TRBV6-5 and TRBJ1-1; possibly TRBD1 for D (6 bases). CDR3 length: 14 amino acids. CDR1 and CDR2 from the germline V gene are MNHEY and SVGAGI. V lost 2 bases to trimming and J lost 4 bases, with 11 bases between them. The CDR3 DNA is TGTGCCAGCAGTTACCACAGGGATGGCACTGAAGCTTTCTTT. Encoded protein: CASSYHRDGTEAFF.

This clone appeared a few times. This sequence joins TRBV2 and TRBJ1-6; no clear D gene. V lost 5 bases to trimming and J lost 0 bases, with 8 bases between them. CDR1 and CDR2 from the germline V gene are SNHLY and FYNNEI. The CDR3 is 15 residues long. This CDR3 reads CASSYQNSYNSPLHF. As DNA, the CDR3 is TGTGCCAGCAGTTATCAGAACTCCTATAATTCACCCCTCCACTTT.

The CDR3 coding sequence is TGTGCCAGCAGCTCGAGGGGGACAAGGAACACCATATATTTT. It encodes CASSSRGTRNTIYF. The rearrangement uses TRBV7-2 and TRBJ1-3, with D possibly matching TRBD1 (6 bases). There are 14 residues in the CDR3. In germline, CDR1 is SGHTA, CDR2 FQGNSA. The V and J ends lost 4 bases and 7 bases respectively, with 14 bases between them.

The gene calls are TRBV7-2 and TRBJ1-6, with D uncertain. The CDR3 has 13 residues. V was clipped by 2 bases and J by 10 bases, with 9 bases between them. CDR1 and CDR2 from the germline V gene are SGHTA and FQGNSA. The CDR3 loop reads CASSLMEPSPLHF. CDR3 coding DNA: TGTGCCAGCAGCTTAATGGAGCCATCACCCCTCCACTTT. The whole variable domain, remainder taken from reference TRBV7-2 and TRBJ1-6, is GAGVSQSPSNKVTEKGKDVELRCDPISGHTALYWYRQSLGQGLEFLIYFQGNSAPDKSGLPSDRFSAERTGGSVSTLTIQRTQQEDSAVYLCASSLMEPSPLHFGNGTRLTVT.

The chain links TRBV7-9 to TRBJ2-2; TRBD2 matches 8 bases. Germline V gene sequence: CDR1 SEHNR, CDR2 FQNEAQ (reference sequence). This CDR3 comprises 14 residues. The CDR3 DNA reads TGTGCGTGGGGGAGCGGGAGAGACACCGGGGAGCTGTTTTTT. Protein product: CAWGSGRDTGELFF.

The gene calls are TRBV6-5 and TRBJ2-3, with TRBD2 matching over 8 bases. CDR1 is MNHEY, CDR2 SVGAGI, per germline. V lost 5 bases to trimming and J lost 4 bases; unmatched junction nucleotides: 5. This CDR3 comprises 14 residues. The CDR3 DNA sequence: TGTGCCAGCAGTCCTGGACTAGCTGCAGATACGCAGTATTTT. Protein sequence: CASSPGLAADTQYF.

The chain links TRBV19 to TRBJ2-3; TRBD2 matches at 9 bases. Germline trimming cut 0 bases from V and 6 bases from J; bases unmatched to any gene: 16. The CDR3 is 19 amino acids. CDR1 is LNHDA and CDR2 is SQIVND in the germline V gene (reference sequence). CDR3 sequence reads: CASSIDGVTAGGPMDTQYF. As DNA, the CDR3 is TGTGCCAGTAGTATAGATGGGGTTACGGCGGGGGGGCCAATGGATACGCAGTATTTT. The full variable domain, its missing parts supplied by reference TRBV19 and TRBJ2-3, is DGGITQSPKYLFRKEGQNVTLSCEQNLNHDAMYWYRQDPGQGLRLIYYSQIVNDFQKGDIAEGYSVSREKKESFPLTVTSAQKNPTAFYLCASSIDGVTAGGPMDTQYFGPGTRLTVL.

The CDR3 DNA sequence: TGTGCCAGCAGCTCCTTAGCGGGGATCTGGGGCAATGAGCAGTTCTTC. This encodes CASSSLAGIWGNEQFF. The chain carries TRBV7-2 and TRBJ2-1; 8 nucleotides agree with TRBD2. Per the germline V gene, CDR1 is SGHTA and CDR2 is FQGNSA. This CDR3 region has 16 residues. V shed 4 bases and J 6 bases; nucleotides not matched to a gene: 11.

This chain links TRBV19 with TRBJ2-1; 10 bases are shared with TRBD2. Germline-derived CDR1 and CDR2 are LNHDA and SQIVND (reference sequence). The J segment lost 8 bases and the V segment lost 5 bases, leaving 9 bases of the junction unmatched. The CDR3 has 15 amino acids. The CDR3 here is CASSASSGSWDEQFF. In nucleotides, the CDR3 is TGTGCCAGTAGTGCCTCTAGCGGGAGTTGGGATGAGCAGTTCTTC.

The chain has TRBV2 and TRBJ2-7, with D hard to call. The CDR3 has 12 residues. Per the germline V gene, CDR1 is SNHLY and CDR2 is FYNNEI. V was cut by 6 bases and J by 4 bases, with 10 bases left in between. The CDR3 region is CASSWAIYEQYF. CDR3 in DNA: TGTGCCAGCAGCTGGGCTATATACGAGCAGTACTTC.

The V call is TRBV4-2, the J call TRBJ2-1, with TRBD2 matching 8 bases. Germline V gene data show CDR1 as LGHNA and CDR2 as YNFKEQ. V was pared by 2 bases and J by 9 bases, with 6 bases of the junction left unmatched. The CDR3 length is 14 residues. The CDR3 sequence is CASSQRGLAGEQFF. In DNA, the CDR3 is TGTGCCAGCAGCCAACGCGGACTAGCAGGTGAGCAGTTCTTC.

The CDR3 coding sequence is TGTGCCAGCAGGTTAGGGACAGGGAATTCACCCCTCCACTTT. This codes for CASRLGTGNSPLHF. The rearrangement uses TRBV7-3 and TRBJ1-6; TRBD1 matches 9 bases. CDR3 size: 14 residues. The germline CDR1 and CDR2 sequences are SGHTA and FQGTGA. J lost 7 bases, V lost 6 bases, and 4 bases had no gene match.

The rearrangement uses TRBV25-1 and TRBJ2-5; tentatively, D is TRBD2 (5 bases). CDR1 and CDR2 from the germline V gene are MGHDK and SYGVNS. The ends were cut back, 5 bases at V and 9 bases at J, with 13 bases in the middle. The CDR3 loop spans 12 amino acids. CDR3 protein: CASSYSGSAQYF. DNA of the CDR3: TGTGCCAGCAGTTACAGCGGTTCGGCCCAGTACTTC.

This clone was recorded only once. The DNA of the CDR3 is TGCGCCAGCAGCTCAGGACTAGCGGGAGGGCAAGATACGCAGTATTTT. This translates into CASSSGLAGGQDTQYF. The chain has TRBV5-1 and TRBJ2-3; 15 nucleotides align to TRBD2. Trimming removed 3 bases from V and 5 bases from J; junction bases left unmatched: 4. There are 16 residues in the CDR3. CDR1 and CDR2 from the germline V gene are SGHRS and YFSETQ.

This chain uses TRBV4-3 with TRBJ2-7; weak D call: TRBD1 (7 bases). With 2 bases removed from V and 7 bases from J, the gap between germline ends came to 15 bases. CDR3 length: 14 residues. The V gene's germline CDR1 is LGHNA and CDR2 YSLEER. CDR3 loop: CASSQWAQGREQYF. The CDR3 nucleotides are TGCGCCAGCAGCCAATGGGCACAGGGGAGGGAGCAGTACTTC.

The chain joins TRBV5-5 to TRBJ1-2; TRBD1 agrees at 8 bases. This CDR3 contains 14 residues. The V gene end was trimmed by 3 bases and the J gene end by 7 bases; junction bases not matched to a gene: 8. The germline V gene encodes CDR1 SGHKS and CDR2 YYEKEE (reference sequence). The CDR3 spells CASSWTGQASGYTF. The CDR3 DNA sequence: TGTGCCAGCAGCTGGACAGGGCAGGCGAGTGGCTACACCTTC.

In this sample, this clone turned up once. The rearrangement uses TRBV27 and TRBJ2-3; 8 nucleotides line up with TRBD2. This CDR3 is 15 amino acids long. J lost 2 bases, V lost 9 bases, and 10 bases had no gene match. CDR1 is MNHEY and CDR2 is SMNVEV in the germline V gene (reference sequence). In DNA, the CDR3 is TGTGCCAGTACCCCCCACGGGAGGGCCACAGATACGCAGTATTTT. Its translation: CASTPHGRATDTQYF.

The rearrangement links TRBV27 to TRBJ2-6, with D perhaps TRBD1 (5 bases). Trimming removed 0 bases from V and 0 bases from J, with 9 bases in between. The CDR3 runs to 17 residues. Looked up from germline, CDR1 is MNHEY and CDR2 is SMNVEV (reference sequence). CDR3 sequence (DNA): TGTGCCAGCAGTTTATCGGACACCAACTCTGGGGCCAACGTCCTGACTTTC. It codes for CASSLSDTNSGANVLTF.

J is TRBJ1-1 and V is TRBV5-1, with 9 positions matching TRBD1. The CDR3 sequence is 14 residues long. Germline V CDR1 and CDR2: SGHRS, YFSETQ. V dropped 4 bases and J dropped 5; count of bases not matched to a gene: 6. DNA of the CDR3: TGCGCCAGCAGCATACGACAGGGGGGGACTGAAGCTTTCTTT. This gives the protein CASSIRQGGTEAFF.

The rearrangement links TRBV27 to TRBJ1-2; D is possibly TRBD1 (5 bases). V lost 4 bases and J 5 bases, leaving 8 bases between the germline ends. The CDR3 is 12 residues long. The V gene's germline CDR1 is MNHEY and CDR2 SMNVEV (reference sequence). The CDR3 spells CASSSQGYGYTF. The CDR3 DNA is TGTGCCAGCAGTTCGCAGGGTTATGGCTACACCTTC.